This entry lists 21 T cell receptor beta chains sequenced from one sample in a study of CD8 T cells in ankylosing spondylitis. Broader study findings: Seemingly distinctive of ankylosing spondylitis blood was a TCR beta motif formed by eight highly homologous variants.

These receptors have no identified antigens. TCRdb reprocessed the 5' RACE reads via MiXCR and lists one record per CDR3 protein. Counted here are about 390,000 distinct CDR3 sequences, 20% to 25% occurring once; the ten biggest clones make up about 16%. The source material was blood, either unsorted or a sorted T cell fraction (not recorded which). The receptor source for this set is a male donor with ankylosing spondylitis.

The chain has TRBV18 and TRBJ1-4, with TRBD1 matching over 9 bases. Germline V gene lookup returns CDR1 KGHSH and CDR2 LQKENI. J lost 7 bases, V lost 3 bases, and 3 bases had no gene match. The CDR3 runs to 14 residues. The CDR3 spells CASSPTGGGEKLFF. The CDR3 DNA reads as TGTGCCAGCTCACCGACAGGGGGAGGTGAAAAACTGTTTTTT. The complete variable domain, with remaining parts taken from reference TRBV18 and TRBJ1-4, reads NAGVMQNPRHLVRRRGQEARLRCSPMKGHSHVYWYRQLPEEGLKFMVYLQKENIIDESGMPKERFSAEFPKEGPSILRIQQVVRGDSAAYFCASSPTGGGEKLFFGSGTQLSVL.

This sequence joins TRBV9 and TRBJ2-7; D is unclear. Trimming removed 0 bases from V and 4 bases from J, with 14 bases in between. Germline CDR1 is SGDLS and CDR2 is YYNGEE. The CDR3 is 15 amino acids. CDR3 in amino acids: CASSVEPGSGYEQYF. CDR3 DNA: TGTGCCAGCAGCGTAGAACCCGGGTCCGGTTACGAGCAGTACTTC.

The chain joins TRBV4-1 to TRBJ2-5, with 8 bases fitting TRBD1. With V trimmed by 1 base and J by 4 bases, 8 bases remained unmatched. Germline-derived CDR1 and CDR2 are MGHRA and YSYEKL. CDR3 length equals 16 residues. The chain's CDR3 is CASSQGPPGGGETQYF. The CDR3 nucleotides are TGCGCCAGCAGCCAAGGGCCCCCAGGGGGCGGAGAGACCCAGTACTTC.

In this sample, this clonotype turned up once. This sequence joins TRBV4-1 and TRBJ2-5; D may correspond to TRBD1 or TRBD2 (5 bases each). Trimming pared 1 base from V and 10 bases from J, leaving 10 bases between. Germline V CDR1 and CDR2: MGHRA, YSYEKL. The CDR3 runs to 12 residues. The CDR3 loop reads CASSQVWGSQYF. CDR3 coding DNA: TGCGCCAGCAGCCAAGTTTGGGGGAGCCAGTACTTC.

This chain connects TRBV7-8 to TRBJ1-1, with a tentative D call TRBD1 (6 bases). With 3 bases removed from V and 1 base from J, the gap between germline ends came to 9 bases. CDR1 SGHVS and CDR2 FQNEAQ come from the germline V gene. There are 14 residues in the CDR3. CDR3 in amino acids: CASSFAGANTEAFF. For the CDR3, the DNA is TGTGCCAGCAGCTTTGCAGGGGCGAACACTGAAGCTTTCTTT.

CDR3 sequence: CASSPDGSGGYGYTF. CDR3 coding DNA: TGTGCCAGCAGCCCGGACGGTTCAGGGGGCTATGGCTACACCTTC. The V call is TRBV5-6, the J call TRBJ1-2, with 7 positions matching TRBD1. Germline V lookup: CDR1 SGHDT, CDR2 YYEEEE. This CDR3 region has 15 residues. V lost 4 bases to trimming and J lost 4 bases; unmatched junction nucleotides: 10.

In this sample, this clonotype turned up a few times. The V and J genes are TRBV5-1 and TRBJ2-3, with a possible D match to TRBD1 (5 bases). In germline, CDR1 is SGHRS, CDR2 YFSETQ. V was cut by 0 bases and J by 7 bases, with 9 bases left in between. The CDR3 sequence is 13 residues long. The CDR3 is CASSLEPGYTQYF. As DNA, the CDR3 is TGCGCCAGCAGCTTGGAGCCAGGGTATACGCAGTATTTT. The full variable domain, completed using reference TRBV5-1 and TRBJ2-3, is KAGVTQTPRYLIKTRGQQVTLSCSPISGHRSVSWYQQTPGQGLQFLFEYFSETQRNKGNFPGRFSGRQFSNSRSEMNVSTLELGDSALYLCASSLEPGYTQYFGPGTRLTVL.

This clonotype was recorded many times. Its ends do not fully match the called genes, so a read error is possible. The genes are TRBV29-1 and TRBJ2-1; D is uncertain. Germline CDR1 and CDR2: SQVTM and ANQGSEA. This CDR3 has 11 residues. CDR3 in amino acids: CSVEDARSLVF. CDR3 in DNA: TGCAGCGTTGAAGATGCCCGGAGCTTGGTCTTC.

This clonotype has a handful of counts. V and J are TRBV10-3 and TRBJ1-4; 7 nucleotides line up with TRBD1. V dropped 6 bases and J dropped 7; count of bases not matched to a gene: 8. The CDR3 sequence is 14 residues long. Germline values: CDR1 ENHRY, CDR2 SYGVKD. CDR3 nucleotides: TGTGCCATCAGCTTGACAGGGCGGGGTGAAAAACTGTTTTTT. Translation: CAISLTGRGEKLFF.

The chain recombines TRBV10-3 with TRBJ2-1, with a tentative D call TRBD1 (6 bases). With 4 bases removed from V and 3 bases from J, the gap between germline ends came to 16 bases. The CDR3 sequence is 16 residues long. Germline CDR1 and CDR2: ENHRY and SYGVKD. DNA of the CDR3: TGTGCCATCAGTGCGCTCCCGACAGGAGTCTACAATGAGCAGTTCTTC. Translation gives CAISALPTGVYNEQFF.

The chain carries TRBV6-2 or TRBV6-3 and TRBJ1-1; TRBD1 is a possible D gene (5 bases). There are 14 residues in the CDR3. The V gene's germline CDR1 is MNHEY and CDR2 SVGEGT. With 1 base removed from V and 3 bases from J, the gap between germline ends came to 9 bases. CDR3 protein: CASSYLGGDTEAFF. CDR3 in DNA: TGTGCCAGCAGTTACTTGGGAGGGGACACTGAAGCTTTCTTT.

In its sample, this clonotype was seen a few times. The chain joins TRBV5-1 to TRBJ2-3; 8 bases are a match to TRBD2. Germline V gene data show CDR1 as SGHRS and CDR2 as YFSETQ. CDR3 length equals 17 residues. The V gene end was trimmed by 0 bases and the J gene end by 5 bases; junction bases not matched to a gene: 11. CDR3 in amino acids: CASSLEVAGSIGDTQYF. CDR3 DNA sequence: TGCGCCAGCAGCTTGGAGGTAGCGGGATCGATTGGAGATACGCAGTATTTT.

This clonotype was observed many times. The gene calls are TRBV12-3 or TRBV12-4 and TRBJ2-1, with 8 bases matching TRBD1. CDR3 length equals 13 residues. Losses at the gene ends were 3 bases for V and 9 bases for J; bases not matched to a gene: 4. The CDR3 nucleotides are TGTGCCAGCAGTTTGATGGGGACAGGTGAGCAGTTCTTC. Its translation is CASSLMGTGEQFF.

The genes are TRBV5-5 and TRBJ2-5; D might be TRBD1 (6 bases). This CDR3 comprises 15 residues. V lost 5 bases, J lost 2 bases, and 16 bases lay in between. Germline assignment: CDR1 SGHKS and CDR2 YYEKEE (reference sequence). CDR3 bases: TGTGCCAGCAGGCTATATAACGGACAGCAAGAGACCCAGTACTTC. Its protein is CASRLYNGQQETQYF. Using reference TRBV5-5 and TRBJ2-5 for the parts outside the CDR3, the full variable domain is DAGVTQSPTHLIKTRGQQVTLRCSPISGHKSVSWYQQVLGQGPQFIFQYYEKEERGRGNFPDRFSARQFPNYSSELNVNALLLGDSALYLCASRLYNGQQETQYFGPGTRLLVL.

This clonotype was recorded many times. V gene TRBV29-1 combines with J gene TRBJ2-1; 8 bases match TRBD2. The CDR3 extends over 14 amino acids. Looked up from germline, CDR1 is SQVTM and CDR2 is ANQGSEA. After removal of 1 base from V and 3 bases from J, the junction contained 2 bases not matched to a gene. CDR3 nucleotides: TGCAGCGTTGAAGGACTAGCGAGCTACAATGAGCAGTTCTTC. It yields the protein CSVEGLASYNEQFF.

The J gene is TRBJ2-7, the V gene TRBV7-2; D gene ambiguous. This CDR3 spans 13 amino acids. With 1 base removed from V and 6 bases from J, the gap between germline ends came to 10 bases. Germline values: CDR1 SGHTA, CDR2 FQGNSA. CDR3 residues: CASSLEGWSEQYF. The CDR3, as DNA: TGTGCCAGCAGCTTAGAGGGTTGGAGCGAGCAGTACTTC.

The CDR3 bases are TGCAGTACAACGGGTGGGGGGATTGAGCAGTTCTTC. It translates to CSTTGGGIEQFF. The rearrangement joins TRBV29-1 to TRBJ2-1, with a possible D match to TRBD2 (6 bases). CDR3 length: 12 amino acids. Per the germline V gene, CDR1 is SQVTM and CDR2 is ANQGSEA.

This clonotype was observed a few times. The chain has TRBV12-3 or TRBV12-4 and TRBJ1-5; possibly TRBD1 for D (6 bases). The V and J ends lost 4 bases and 3 bases respectively, with 10 bases between them. The length of the CDR3 is 14 residues. DNA for the CDR3: TGTGCCAGCAGTTGGGGGGGCTCCAATCAGCCCCAGCATTTT. It translates to CASSWGGSNQPQHF.

Ten or more counts support this clonotype. The chain employs TRBV5-1 and TRBJ2-7, with 7 bases lining up with TRBD1. V was clipped by 0 bases and J by 3 bases; unmatched bases: 3. Germline CDR1 and CDR2: SGHRS and YFSETQ. The CDR3 has 14 amino acids. The CDR3: CASSLGGQIYEQYF. The CDR3, as DNA: TGCGCCAGCAGCTTGGGGGGACAGATCTACGAGCAGTACTTC. Complete variable domain (other parts from reference TRBV5-1 and TRBJ2-7): KAGVTQTPRYLIKTRGQQVTLSCSPISGHRSVSWYQQTPGQGLQFLFEYFSETQRNKGNFPGRFSGRQFSNSRSEMNVSTLELGDSALYLCASSLGGQIYEQYFGPGTRLTVT.

This chain connects TRBV2 to TRBJ2-3, with D perhaps TRBD2 (6 bases). The CDR3 is made up of 16 amino acids. V lost 4 bases, J lost 2 bases, and 16 bases lay in between. Per the germline V gene, CDR1 is SNHLY and CDR2 is FYNNEI. The CDR3 DNA reads TGTGCCAGCAGTGGCTCGCGCGGGGCCCCCACAGATACGCAGTATTTT. It encodes CASSGSRGAPTDTQYF.

The chain has TRBV3-1 and TRBJ1-4; D uncertain. V was cut by 0 bases and J by 0 bases, with 8 bases left in between. Germline V lookup: CDR1 LGHDT, CDR2 YNNKEL (reference sequence). This CDR3 has 16 residues. Written as DNA, the CDR3 is TGTGCCAGCAGCCAAGAAAGGCACCCAACTAATGAAAAACTGTTTTTT. Amino acid sequence: CASSQERHPTNEKLFF.